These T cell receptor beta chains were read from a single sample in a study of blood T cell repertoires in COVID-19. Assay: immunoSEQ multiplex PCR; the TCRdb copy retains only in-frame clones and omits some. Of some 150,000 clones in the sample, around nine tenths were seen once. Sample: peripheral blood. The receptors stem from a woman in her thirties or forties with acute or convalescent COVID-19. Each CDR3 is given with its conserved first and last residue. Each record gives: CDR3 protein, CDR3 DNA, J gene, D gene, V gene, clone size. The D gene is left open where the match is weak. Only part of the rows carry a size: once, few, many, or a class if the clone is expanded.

CASPHQGSNQPQHF TGTGCCAGCCCCCATCAGGGGAGCAATCAGCCCCAGCATTTT TRBJ1-5 NA TRBV11-3 NA
CASSLDWNTEAFF TGTGCCAGCAGCTTAGACTGGAACACTGAAGCTTTCTTT TRBJ1-1 NA TRBV11-3 NA
CATRGYSYGYTF TGTGCCACAAGGGGTTATAGCTATGGCTACACCTTC TRBJ1-2 NA TRBV2 NA
CATSKRTGGRIYNSPLHF TGTGCCACCAGCAAGAGGACAGGGGGCAGAATCTATAATTCACCCCTCCACTTT TRBJ1-6 TRBD1 TRBV15 NA
CASSDGTGNSPLHF TGTGCCAGCAGTGACGGGACAGGGAATTCACCCCTCCACTTT TRBJ1-6 TRBD1 TRBV6-4 NA
CASSNGTSGGAVQFF TGTGCCAGCAGTAACGGGACTAGCGGGGGGGCCGTGCAGTTCTTC TRBJ2-1 TRBD2 TRBV6-4 NA
CASSTTGTGNQPQHF TGTGCCAGTAGTACTACCGGGACAGGCAATCAGCCCCAGCATTTT TRBJ1-5 TRBD1 TRBV19 few
CASSHRSSGNTIYF TGTGCCAGCAGCCACCGCAGCTCTGGAAACACCATATATTTT TRBJ1-3 NA TRBV3-1/TRBV3-2 NA
CASSLDRGPGNTIYF TGTGCCAGCAGCTTGGACAGGGGGCCAGGAAACACCATATATTTT TRBJ1-3 TRBD1 TRBV5-7 NA
CASRGPYEQYF TGCGCGAGCAGGGGCCCCTACGAGCAGTACTTC TRBJ2-7 NA TRBV4-1 NA
CASSFGGSGGYTF TGTGCCAGCAGTTTCGGAGGATCGGGTGGCTACACCTTC TRBJ1-2 NA TRBV12-3/TRBV12-4 NA
CASSLTGWREKLFF TGTGCCAGCAGTCTGACAGGGTGGAGGGAAAAACTGTTTTTT TRBJ1-4 TRBD1 TRBV2 few
CASGSQGSSTDTQYF TGTGCTAGTGGTTCACAGGGGTCTAGCACAGATACGCAGTATTTT TRBJ2-3 TRBD1 TRBV12-5 few
CASSLVETGELFF TGTGCCAGCAGCTTGGTAGAAACCGGGGAGCTGTTTTTT TRBJ2-2 NA TRBV11-3 NA
CASSIDRSYTGELFF TGTGCCAGTAGTATAGATCGGTCTTACACCGGGGAGCTGTTTTTT TRBJ2-2 NA TRBV19 NA
CASSQDSTSRDTQYF TGCGCCAGCAGCCAAGATTCGACTAGCAGAGATACGCAGTATTTT TRBJ2-3 TRBD2 TRBV4-3 once
CASRFGGAGSPLHF TGCGCCAGCAGGTTTGGAGGGGCCGGTTCACCCCTCCACTTT TRBJ1-6 NA TRBV5-1 NA